One sample yielded the 7 T cell receptor beta chains listed below, sequenced in a study of regulatory T cells in long-lasting Graves disease. Documented time point: newly diagnosed GD, antithyroid drugs for less than 3 months. Generation of the TCR library employed RNA extracted from PBMCs. The authors built TCR beta libraries using iRepertoire HTBI primers and Arm-PCR of CDR3 regions. TCRdb called the multiplex PCR reads again in MiXCR, with one record for every CDR3 protein. This table has about 560,000 distinct CDR3 sequences, roughly 16% appearing once. These data were likewise used in another study, on T cells in Graves' hyperthyroidism and ophthalmopathy.

The starting material was peripheral blood mononuclear cells (PBMCs), obtained at new diagnosis, from a patient treated with antithyroid drugs. These receptors all stem from a man in his late teens or twenties with Graves disease.

The V gene is TRBV19, the J gene TRBJ1-5, with D perhaps TRBD1 (6 bases). The V and J ends lost 3 bases and 6 bases respectively, with 15 bases between them. The CDR3 loop spans 15 amino acids. CDR1 is LNHDA and CDR2 is SQIVND in the germline V gene (reference sequence). The CDR3 spells CASSIPQGQTQPQHF. DNA for the CDR3: TGTGCCAGTAGTATTCCGCAGGGGCAGACTCAGCCCCAGCATTTT.

Many counts were recorded for this clonotype. V is TRBV11-1 and J is TRBJ2-5; D ambiguous. Germline V lookup: CDR1 SGHAT, CDR2 FQDESV (reference sequence). CDR3 length: 15 amino acids. The V and J ends lost 3 bases and 1 base respectively, with 12 bases between them. For the CDR3, the DNA is TGTGCCAGCAGCTTCTTTGGTGGGGTCCAAGAGACCCAGTACTTC. Protein: CASSFFGGVQETQYF.

The table lists this clonotype with many counts. V gene TRBV27 combines with J gene TRBJ2-5, with a weak D call TRBD2 (6 bases). Trimming removed 6 bases at V and 7 bases at J, with 9 bases between. The CDR3 has 11 amino acids. Germline loops: CDR1 MNHEY, CDR2 SMNVEV (reference sequence). CDR3 loop: CASRMGGTQYF. CDR3 DNA sequence: TGTGCCAGCAGGATGGGGGGGACCCAGTACTTC.

The rearrangement links TRBV7-8 to TRBJ1-2; 8 nucleotides agree with TRBD1. The CDR3 runs to 13 residues. CDR1 and CDR2 from the germline V gene are SGHVS and FQNEAQ. The V and J ends lost 8 bases and 7 bases, in that order; junction bases with no gene match: 9. CDR3 protein: CASRDRKNVGYTF. In nucleotides, the CDR3 is TGTGCCAGCCGGGACAGGAAAAATGTTGGCTACACCTTC.

This clonotype was counted at least ten times. This rearrangement joins TRBV19 to TRBJ1-3; no definite D call. Trimming removed 3 bases from V and 2 bases from J, with 11 bases in between. The CDR3 totals 15 residues. Looked up from germline, CDR1 is LNHDA and CDR2 is SQIVND (reference sequence). CDR3 in DNA: TGTGCCAGTAGTATGTCGGGAATGACTGGAAACACCATATATTTT. Its translation: CASSMSGMTGNTIYF.

The table lists this clonotype with many counts. The J gene is TRBJ2-1, the V gene TRBV5-1; D possibly corresponds to TRBD2 (6 bases). V lost 4 bases to trimming and J lost 6 bases, with 14 bases between them. The CDR3 is made up of 14 amino acids. Germline V gene sequence: CDR1 SGHRS, CDR2 YFSETQ. The DNA of the CDR3 is TGCGCCAGCAGCGAGCCTCAGGGAGGCAATGAGCAGTTCTTC. This sequence encodes CASSEPQGGNEQFF.

This clonotype showed up just a few times. The rearrangement links TRBV9 to TRBJ1-5, with D possibly matching TRBD1 (6 bases). Per germline, CDR1 SGDLS and CDR2 YYNGEE. Trimming took 0 bases from V and 8 from J, leaving 18 bases between them. The CDR3 spans 16 residues. CDR3 nucleotide sequence: TGTGCCAGCAGCGTAGGCCCCGGGGGCCCGACTGAGCCCCAGCATTTT. This codes for CASSVGPGGPTEPQHF. Full variable domain (outside the CDR3, taken from reference TRBV9 and TRBJ1-5): DSGVTQTPKHLITATGQRVTLRCSPRSGDLSVYWYQQSLDQGLQFLIQYYNGEERAKGNILERFSAQQFPDLHSELNLSSLELGDSALYFCASSVGPGGPTEPQHFGDGTRLSIL.